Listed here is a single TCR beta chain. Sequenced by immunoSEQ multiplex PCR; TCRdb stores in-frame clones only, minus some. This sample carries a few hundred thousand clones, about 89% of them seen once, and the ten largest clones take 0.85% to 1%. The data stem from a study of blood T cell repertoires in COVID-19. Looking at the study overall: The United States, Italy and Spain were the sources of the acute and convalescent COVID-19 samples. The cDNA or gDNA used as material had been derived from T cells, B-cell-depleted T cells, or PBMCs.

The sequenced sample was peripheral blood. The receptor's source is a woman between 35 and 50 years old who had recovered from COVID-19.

CDR3 in amino acids: CASSAFPGTGSRGNEQFF. The CDR3 nucleotides read TGTGCCAGCAGCGCGTTTCCCGGGACAGGATCCCGCGGGAATGAGCAGTTCTTC. The rearrangement joins TRBV14 to TRBJ2-1, with 8 bases aligning to TRBD1. Germline-derived CDR1 and CDR2 are SGHDN and FVKESK. With 5 bases clipped from V and 7 bases from J, the junction kept 19 bases outside the gene matches. This CDR3 contains 18 residues.